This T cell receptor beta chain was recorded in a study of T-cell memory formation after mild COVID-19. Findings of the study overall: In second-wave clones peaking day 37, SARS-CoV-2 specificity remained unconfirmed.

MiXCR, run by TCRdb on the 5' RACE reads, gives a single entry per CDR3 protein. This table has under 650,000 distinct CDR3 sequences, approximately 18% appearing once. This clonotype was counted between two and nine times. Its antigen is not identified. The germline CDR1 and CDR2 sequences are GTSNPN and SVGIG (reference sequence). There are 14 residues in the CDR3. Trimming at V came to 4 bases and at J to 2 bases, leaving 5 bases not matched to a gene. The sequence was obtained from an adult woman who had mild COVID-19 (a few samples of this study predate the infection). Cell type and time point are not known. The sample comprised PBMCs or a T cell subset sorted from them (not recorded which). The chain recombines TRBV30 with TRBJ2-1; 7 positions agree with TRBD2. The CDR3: CAWKRRETYNEQFF. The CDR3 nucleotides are TGTGCCTGGAAAAGGCGGGAGACCTACAATGAGCAGTTCTTC.